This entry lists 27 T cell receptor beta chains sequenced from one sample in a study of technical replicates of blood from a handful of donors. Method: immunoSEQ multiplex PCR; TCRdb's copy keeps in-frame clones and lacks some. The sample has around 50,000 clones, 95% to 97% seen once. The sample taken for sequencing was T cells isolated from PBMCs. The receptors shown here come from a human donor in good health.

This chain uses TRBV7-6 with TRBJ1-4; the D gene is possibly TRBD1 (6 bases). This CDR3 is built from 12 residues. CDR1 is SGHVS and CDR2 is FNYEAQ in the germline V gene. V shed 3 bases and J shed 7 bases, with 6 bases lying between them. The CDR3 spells CASSFRGEKLFF. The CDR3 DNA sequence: TGTGCCAGCAGCTTCAGGGGTGAAAAACTGTTTTTT.

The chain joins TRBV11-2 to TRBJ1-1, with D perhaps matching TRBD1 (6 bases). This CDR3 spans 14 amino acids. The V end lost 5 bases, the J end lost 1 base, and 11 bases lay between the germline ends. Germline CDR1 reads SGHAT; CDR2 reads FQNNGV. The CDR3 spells CASSPLQGNTEAFF. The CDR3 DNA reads TGTGCCAGCAGCCCACTACAGGGGAACACTGAAGCTTTCTTT.

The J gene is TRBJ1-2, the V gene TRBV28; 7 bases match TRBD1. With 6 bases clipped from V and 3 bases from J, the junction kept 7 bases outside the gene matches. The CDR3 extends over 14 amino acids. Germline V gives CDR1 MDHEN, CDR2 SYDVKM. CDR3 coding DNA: TGTGCCAGCAGGACACCGGGACAGCACTATGGCTACACCTTC. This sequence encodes CASRTPGQHYGYTF.

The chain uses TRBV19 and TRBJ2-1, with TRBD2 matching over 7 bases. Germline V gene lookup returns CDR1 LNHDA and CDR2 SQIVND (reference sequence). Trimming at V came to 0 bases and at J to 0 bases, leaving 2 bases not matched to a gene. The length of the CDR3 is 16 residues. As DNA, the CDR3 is TGTGCCAGTAGTATAGATCCGGGGGGCTCCTACAATGAGCAGTTCTTC. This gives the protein CASSIDPGGSYNEQFF.

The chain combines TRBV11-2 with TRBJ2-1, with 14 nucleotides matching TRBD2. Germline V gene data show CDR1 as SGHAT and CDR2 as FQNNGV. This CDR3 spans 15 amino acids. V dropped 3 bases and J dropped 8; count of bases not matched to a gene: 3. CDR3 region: CASSLTSGRAHEQFF. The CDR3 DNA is TGTGCCAGCAGCTTGACTAGCGGGAGGGCTCATGAGCAGTTCTTC.

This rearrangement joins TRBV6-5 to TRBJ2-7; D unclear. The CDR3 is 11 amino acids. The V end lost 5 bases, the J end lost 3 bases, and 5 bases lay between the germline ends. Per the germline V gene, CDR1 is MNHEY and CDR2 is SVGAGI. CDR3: CASSKLYEQYF. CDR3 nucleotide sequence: TGTGCCAGCAGTAAACTCTACGAGCAGTACTTC.

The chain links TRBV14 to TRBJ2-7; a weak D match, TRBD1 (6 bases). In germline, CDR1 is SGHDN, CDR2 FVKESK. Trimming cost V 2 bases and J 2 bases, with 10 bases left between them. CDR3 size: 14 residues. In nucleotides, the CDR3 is TGTGCCAGCAGCCAATTTGACAGGACCTACGAGCAGTACTTC. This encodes CASSQFDRTYEQYF.

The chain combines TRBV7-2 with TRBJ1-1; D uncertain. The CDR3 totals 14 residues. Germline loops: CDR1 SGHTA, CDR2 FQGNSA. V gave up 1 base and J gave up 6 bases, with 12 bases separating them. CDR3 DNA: TGTGCCAGCAGCTTAGGTAGCGGCTCCGCTGAAGCTTTCTTT. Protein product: CASSLGSGSAEAFF.

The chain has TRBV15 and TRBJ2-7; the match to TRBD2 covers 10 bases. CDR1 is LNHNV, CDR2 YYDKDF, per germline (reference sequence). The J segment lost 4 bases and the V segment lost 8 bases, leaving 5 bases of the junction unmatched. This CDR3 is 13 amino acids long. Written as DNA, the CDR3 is TGTGCCACCCAAGCGGGAGGGCCTTACGAGCAGTACTTC. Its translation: CATQAGGPYEQYF.

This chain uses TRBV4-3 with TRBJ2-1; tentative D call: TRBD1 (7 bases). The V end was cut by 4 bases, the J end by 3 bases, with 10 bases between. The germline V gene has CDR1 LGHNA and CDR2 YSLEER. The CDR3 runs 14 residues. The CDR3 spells CASSPRGDYNEQFF. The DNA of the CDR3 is TGCGCCAGCAGCCCCAGGGGGGACTACAATGAGCAGTTCTTC.

The CDR3 bases are TGCAGCGTGTCACTTACAGGGAACGAGCAGTACTTC. This encodes CSVSLTGNEQYF. The chain joins TRBV29-1 to TRBJ2-7; tentative D call: TRBD1 (6 bases). V was cut by 6 bases and J by 5 bases, with 14 bases left in between. The CDR3 length is 12 residues. The germline CDR1 and CDR2 sequences are SQVTM and ANQGSEA.

The CDR3 sequence is CASSWEVNYEQYF. CDR3 coding DNA: TGTGCCAGCAGTTGGGAGGTCAACTACGAGCAGTACTTC. The chain combines TRBV6-1 with TRBJ2-7; a weak D match, TRBD2 (6 bases). The germline V gene has CDR1 MNHNS and CDR2 SASEGT. The germline V and J ends were trimmed by 5 bases and 3 bases, with 11 bases remaining between them. This CDR3 spans 13 amino acids.

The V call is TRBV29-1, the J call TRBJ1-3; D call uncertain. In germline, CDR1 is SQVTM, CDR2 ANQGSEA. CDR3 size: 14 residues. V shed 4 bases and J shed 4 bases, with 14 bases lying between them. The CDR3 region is CSVALTGRGNTIYF. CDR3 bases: TGCAGCGTTGCGCTTACGGGTCGGGGAAACACCATATATTTT.

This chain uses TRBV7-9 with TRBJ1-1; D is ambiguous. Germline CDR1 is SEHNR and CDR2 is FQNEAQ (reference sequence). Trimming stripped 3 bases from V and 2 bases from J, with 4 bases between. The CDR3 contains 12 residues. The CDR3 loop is CASSLSNTEAFF. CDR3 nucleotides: TGTGCCAGCAGCTTGAGTAACACTGAAGCTTTCTTT.

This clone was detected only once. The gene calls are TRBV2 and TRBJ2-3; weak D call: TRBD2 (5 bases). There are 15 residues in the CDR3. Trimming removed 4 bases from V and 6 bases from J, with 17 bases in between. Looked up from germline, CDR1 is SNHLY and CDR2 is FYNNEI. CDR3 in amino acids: CASSVPRDYSDTQYF. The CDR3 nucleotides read TGTGCCAGCAGTGTTCCTCGAGACTACTCTGATACGCAGTATTTT.

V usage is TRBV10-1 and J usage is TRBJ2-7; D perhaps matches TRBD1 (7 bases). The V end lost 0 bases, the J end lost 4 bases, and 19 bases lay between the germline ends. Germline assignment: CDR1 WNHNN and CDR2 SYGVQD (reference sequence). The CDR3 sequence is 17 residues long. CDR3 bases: TGCGCCAGCAGTGAGTCGGACCTCAGGGGGGCTTTATACGAGCAGTACTTC. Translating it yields CASSESDLRGALYEQYF.

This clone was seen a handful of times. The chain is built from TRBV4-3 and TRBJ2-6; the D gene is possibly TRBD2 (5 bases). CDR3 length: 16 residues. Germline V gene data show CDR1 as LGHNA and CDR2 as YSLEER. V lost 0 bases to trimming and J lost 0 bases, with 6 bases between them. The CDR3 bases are TGCGCCAGCAGCCAAGATGGGAGCTCTGGGGCCAACGTCCTGACTTTC. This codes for CASSQDGSSGANVLTF.

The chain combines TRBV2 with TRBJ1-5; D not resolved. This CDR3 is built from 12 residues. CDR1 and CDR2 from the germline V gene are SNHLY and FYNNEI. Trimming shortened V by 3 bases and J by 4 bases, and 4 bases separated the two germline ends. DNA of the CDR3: TGTGCCAGCAGTGATATGAATCAGCCCCAGCATTTT. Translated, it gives CASSDMNQPQHF.

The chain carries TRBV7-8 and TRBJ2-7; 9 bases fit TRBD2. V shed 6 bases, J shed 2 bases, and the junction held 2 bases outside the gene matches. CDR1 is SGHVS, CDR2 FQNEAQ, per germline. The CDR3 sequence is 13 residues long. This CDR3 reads CASSGGRAYEQYF. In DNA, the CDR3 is TGTGCCAGCAGTGGCGGGAGGGCCTACGAGCAGTACTTC.

The CDR3 sequence is CASSPWALYEQYF. CDR3 in DNA: TGTGCCAGCAGTCCCTGGGCCCTCTACGAGCAGTACTTC. The rearrangement links TRBV27 to TRBJ2-7; D not resolved. The CDR3 totals 13 residues. Germline-derived CDR1 and CDR2 are MNHEY and SMNVEV (reference sequence). V gave up 5 bases and J gave up 3 bases, with 11 bases separating them.

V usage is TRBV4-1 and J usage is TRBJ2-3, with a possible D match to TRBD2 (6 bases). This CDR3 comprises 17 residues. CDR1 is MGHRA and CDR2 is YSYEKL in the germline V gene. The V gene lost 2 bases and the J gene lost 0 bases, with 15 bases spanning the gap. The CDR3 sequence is CASSQRIGGTSTDTQYF. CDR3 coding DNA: TGCGCCAGCAGCCAAAGAATCGGGGGTACTAGCACAGATACGCAGTATTTT.

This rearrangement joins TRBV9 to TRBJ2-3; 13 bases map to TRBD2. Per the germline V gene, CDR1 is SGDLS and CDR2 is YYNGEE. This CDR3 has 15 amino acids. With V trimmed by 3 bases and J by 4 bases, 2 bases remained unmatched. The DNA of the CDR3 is TGTGCCAGCAGCGCAACTAGCGGGAGGGCAGATACGCAGTATTTT. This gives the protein CASSATSGRADTQYF.

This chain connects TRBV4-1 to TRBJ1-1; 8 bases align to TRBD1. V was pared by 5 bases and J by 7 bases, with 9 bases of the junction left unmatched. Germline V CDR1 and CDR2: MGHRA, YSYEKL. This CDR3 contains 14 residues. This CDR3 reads CASSYAGQDYEAFF. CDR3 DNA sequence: TGCGCCAGCAGCTACGCGGGACAGGACTATGAAGCTTTCTTT.

The CDR3 nucleotides read TGCGCCAGCAGCCAAGATTTTAGTTGGACCGGGGAGCTGTTTTTT. It translates to CASSQDFSWTGELFF. This chain uses TRBV4-3 with TRBJ2-2; D gene unclear. CDR1 is LGHNA and CDR2 is YSLEER in the germline V gene. Trimming shortened V by 0 bases and J by 5 bases, and 10 bases separated the two germline ends. This CDR3 has 15 residues.

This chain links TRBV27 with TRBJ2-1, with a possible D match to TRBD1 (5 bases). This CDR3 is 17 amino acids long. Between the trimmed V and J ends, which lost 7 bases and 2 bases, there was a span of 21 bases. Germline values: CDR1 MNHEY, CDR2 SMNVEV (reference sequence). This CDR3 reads CASTSITGTVTYNEQFF. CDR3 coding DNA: TGTGCCAGCACTTCCATCACAGGTACGGTAACCTACAATGAGCAGTTCTTC.

CDR3: CASSPGGTEAFF. CDR3 DNA: TGTGCCAGCAGTCCGGGTGGGACTGAAGCTTTCTTT. J is TRBJ1-1 and V is TRBV6-6; no clear D gene. Germline V gene data show CDR1 as MNHNY and CDR2 as SVGAGI (reference sequence). V was cut by 5 bases and J by 5 bases, with 9 bases left in between. This CDR3 region has 12 residues.

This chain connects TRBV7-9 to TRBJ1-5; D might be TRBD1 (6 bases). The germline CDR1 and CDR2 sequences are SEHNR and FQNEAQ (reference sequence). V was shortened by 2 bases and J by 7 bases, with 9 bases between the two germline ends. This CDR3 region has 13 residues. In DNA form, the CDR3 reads TGTGCCAGCAGCTTATCAGGGGACCAGCCCCAGCATTTT. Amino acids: CASSLSGDQPQHF.